A single sample is the source of the 2 T cell receptor beta chains below, sequenced in a study of cytomegalovirus exposure and HLA in healthy donors. The PCR employed 60 Vbeta primers together with 13 Jbeta primers. TCRdb's table, derived via immunoSEQ multiplex PCR, lists solely in-frame clones and lacks some. The listing records 60,000 to 80,000 clones. Sequencing input: PBMCs. These receptors all stem from a boy aged 5-17 years in good health and CMV-seronegative.

The chain links TRBV18 to TRBJ1-1; D not resolved. Trimming shortened V by 6 bases and J by 4 bases, and 12 bases separated the two germline ends. The CDR3 is 13 residues long. The germline CDR1 and CDR2 sequences are KGHSH and LQKENI. The CDR3 bases are TGTGCCAGCTCTGACGGCGGTAGCACTGAAGCTTTCTTT. Protein product: CASSDGGSTEAFF.

CDR3 bases: TGTGCCAGCTCACCACGGGGGACAGAGCCCGATGGCTACACCTTC. Translated: CASSPRGTEPDGYTF. The chain carries TRBV18 and TRBJ1-2, with 7 bases lining up with TRBD1. Trimming removed 1 base from V and 6 bases from J; junction bases left unmatched: 8. CDR1 and CDR2 from the germline V gene are KGHSH and LQKENI. The CDR3 sequence is 15 residues long.